The 18 T cell receptor beta chains below come from one sample, sequenced in a study of blood T cell repertoires in COVID-19. Measured with immunoSEQ multiplex PCR; TCRdb has only the in-frame clones, and not every one. The sample lists 15,000 to 20,000 clones, about 80% occurring once. The material sequenced was peripheral blood. Every receptor here comes from a human donor in a cohort sampled during active COVID-19.

In its sample, this clone was seen once. The chain uses TRBV18 and TRBJ1-1; 7 bases fit TRBD1. CDR1 is KGHSH, CDR2 LQKENI, per germline. The CDR3 has 14 residues. Trimming cost V 5 bases and J 0 bases; bases outside gene matches: 3. Written as DNA, the CDR3 is TGTGCCAGCTCAATGGGACAGATGAACACTGAAGCTTTCTTT. Its translation is CASSMGQMNTEAFF.

This clone showed up just once. The V gene is TRBV28, the J gene TRBJ1-6, with D tentatively TRBD1 (5 bases). CDR3 length equals 17 residues. From germline, CDR1 is MDHEN and CDR2 SYDVKM. Between the trimmed V and J ends, which lost 4 bases and 8 bases, there was a span of 21 bases. This chain's CDR3 is CASSSLMGGREHSPLHF. CDR3 sequence (DNA): TGTGCCAGCAGTTCGTTGATGGGTGGCAGGGAACATTCACCCCTCCACTTT. Full variable domain (rest looked up from reference TRBV28 and TRBJ1-6): DVKVTQSSRYLVKRTGEKVFLECVQDMDHENMFWYRQDPGLGLRLIYFSYDVKMKEKGDIPEGYSVSREKKERFSLILESASTNQTSMYLCASSSLMGGREHSPLHFGNGTRLTVT.

The chain recombines TRBV18 with TRBJ1-2, with TRBD1 identical over 7 bases. The V gene end was trimmed by 2 bases and the J gene end by 3 bases; junction bases not matched to a gene: 0. Per the germline V gene, CDR1 is KGHSH and CDR2 is LQKENI. The CDR3 is made up of 13 amino acids. The CDR3 DNA is TGTGCCAGCTCACCAGACAGGGACTATGGCTACACCTTC. It specifies CASSPDRDYGYTF. The full variable domain, rest sourced from reference TRBV18 and TRBJ1-2, is NAGVMQNPRHLVRRRGQEARLRCSPMKGHSHVYWYRQLPEEGLKFMVYLQKENIIDESGMPKERFSAEFPKEGPSILRIQQVVRGDSAAYFCASSPDRDYGYTFGSGTRLTVV.

The chain is built from TRBV7-2 and TRBJ2-1, with 7 bases that match TRBD2. V gave up 3 bases and J gave up 9 bases; unmatched junction bases: 17. Germline lookup yields CDR1 SGHTA and CDR2 FQGNSA. CDR3 length equals 17 residues. The CDR3 reads CASSLARVERGVGEQFF. For the CDR3, the DNA is TGTGCCAGCAGCTTGGCCCGGGTGGAGCGGGGTGTTGGTGAGCAGTTCTTC.

The rearrangement joins TRBV20-1 to TRBJ2-7; D is perhaps TRBD1 (6 bases). The V end lost 5 bases, the J end lost 6 bases, and 11 bases lay between the germline ends. The germline CDR1 and CDR2 sequences are DFQATT and SNEGSKA (reference sequence). The CDR3 runs 11 residues. Here the CDR3 DNA reads TGCAGTGCTGGAATGGGGGCCGAGCAGTACTTC. Residues: CSAGMGAEQYF.

This clone is medium-sized by share. The rearrangement uses TRBV11-2 and TRBJ1-1; 7 bases fit TRBD1. V was clipped by 5 bases and J by 3 bases; unmatched bases: 3. Germline V gene data show CDR1 as SGHAT and CDR2 as FQNNGV. The CDR3 contains 13 residues. The CDR3 spells CASSTDRDTEAFF. The CDR3 coding sequence is TGTGCCAGCAGCACTGACAGGGACACTGAAGCTTTCTTT.

The genes are TRBV27 and TRBJ2-7; 8 bases line up with TRBD1. Germline V gene lookup returns CDR1 MNHEY and CDR2 SMNVEV (reference sequence). Losses at the gene ends were 2 bases for V and 7 bases for J; bases not matched to a gene: 7. The CDR3 has 14 residues. The CDR3 DNA reads TGTGCCAGCAGTTTACGGCAGGGGGCGCGAGAGCAGTACTTC. It encodes CASSLRQGAREQYF.

V gene TRBV7-9 combines with J gene TRBJ2-1; 10 nucleotides agree with TRBD2. The J segment lost 6 bases and the V segment lost 5 bases, leaving 7 bases of the junction unmatched. From germline, CDR1 is SEHNR and CDR2 FQNEAQ (reference sequence). The CDR3 is 15 amino acids. The CDR3 spells CASSRPAGGINEQFF. As DNA, the CDR3 is TGTGCCAGCAGCCGTCCAGCGGGAGGGATCAATGAGCAGTTCTTC.

V and J are TRBV3-1 (or the pseudogene TRBV3-2) and TRBJ2-7; 10 bases match TRBD2. V shed 3 bases and J 2 bases; nucleotides not matched to a gene: 4. Per germline, CDR1 LGHDT and CDR2 YNNKEL (reference sequence). The CDR3 runs to 15 residues. This CDR3 reads CASSHFSGGTYEQYF. In nucleotides, the CDR3 is TGTGCCAGCAGCCATTTTAGCGGGGGGACCTACGAGCAGTACTTC.

This chain uses TRBV29-1 with TRBJ1-2, with D possibly TRBD1 on 5 matching bases. V lost 4 bases and J lost 4, with 10 bases in between. The CDR3 sequence is 12 residues long. The V gene's germline CDR1 is SQVTM and CDR2 ANQGSEA. The CDR3 spells CSVVSGIYGYTF. CDR3 DNA sequence: TGCAGCGTTGTTTCAGGGATCTATGGCTACACCTTC.

This chain uses TRBV5-1 with TRBJ1-1; 8 bases are shared with TRBD1. J was trimmed by 4 bases and V by 0 bases; bases with no gene match: 5. The CDR3 spans 15 residues. Germline CDR1 reads SGHRS; CDR2 reads YFSETQ. The CDR3 nucleotides read TGCGCCAGCAGCTTGGATGGACAGGGTATCACTGAAGCTTTCTTT. It encodes CASSLDGQGITEAFF.

This clone was recorded once. The CDR3 region has the DNA TGTGCTAGTGGTTTGGTATCGAGCGGGGGCACAGATACGCAGTATTTT. Translation gives CASGLVSSGGTDTQYF. The chain combines TRBV12-5 with TRBJ2-3; 7 bases agree with TRBD2. V dropped 0 bases and J dropped 1; count of bases not matched to a gene: 4. CDR3 length: 16 amino acids. Germline CDR1 reads LGHNT; CDR2 reads FRNRAP.

Written as DNA, the CDR3 is TGTGCCAGCAGCTCCCTGACTAGCGGGAACACAGATACGCAGTATTTT. Its protein is CASSSLTSGNTDTQYF. The chain recombines TRBV11-2 with TRBJ2-3; TRBD2 matches 11 bases. This CDR3 has 16 amino acids. CDR1 is SGHAT, CDR2 FQNNGV, per germline. V trimming: 4 bases; J trimming: 2 bases; junction bases outside the gene matches: 5.

Only a few counts were recorded for this clone. The V and J genes are TRBV7-2 and TRBJ2-7; TRBD2 might be the D (5 bases). The CDR3 runs to 13 residues. V shed 3 bases and J shed 7 bases, with 13 bases lying between them. CDR1 SGHTA and CDR2 FQGNSA come from the germline V gene. The CDR3, as DNA: TGTGCCAGCAGCTTCCGACCGTCGGGGGAGCAGTACTTC. This codes for CASSFRPSGEQYF.

The chain recombines TRBV5-4 with TRBJ1-2; 7 bases fit TRBD1. The germline V gene has CDR1 SGHNT and CDR2 YYREEE (reference sequence). V gave up 4 bases and J gave up 8 bases; unmatched junction bases: 8. The CDR3 extends over 13 amino acids. The DNA for the CDR3 is TGTGCCAGCAGCATGGGACAGTCGCTGGGCTACACCTTC. This sequence encodes CASSMGQSLGYTF.

The chain joins TRBV28 to TRBJ2-1; 8 nucleotides align to TRBD1. Per the germline V gene, CDR1 is MDHEN and CDR2 is SYDVKM. V dropped 5 bases and J dropped 6; count of bases not matched to a gene: 9. The CDR3 extends over 15 amino acids. Here the CDR3 DNA reads TGTGCCAGCAGTCCGACAGGGGCGCCTCTCAATGAGCAGTTCTTC. Encoded protein: CASSPTGAPLNEQFF. Full variable domain (outside the CDR3, taken from reference TRBV28 and TRBJ2-1): DVKVTQSSRYLVKRTGEKVFLECVQDMDHENMFWYRQDPGLGLRLIYFSYDVKMKEKGDIPEGYSVSREKKERFSLILESASTNQTSMYLCASSPTGAPLNEQFFGPGTRLTVL.

The rearrangement links TRBV6-6 to TRBJ2-1, with a tentative D call TRBD1 (6 bases). Trimming removed 5 bases at V and 6 bases at J, with 11 bases between. This CDR3 comprises 13 residues. CDR1 is MNHNY and CDR2 is SVGAGI in the germline V gene (reference sequence). The CDR3: CASSTTQGNEQFF. The CDR3 region has the DNA TGTGCCAGCAGTACAACACAGGGCAATGAGCAGTTCTTC.

This clone occurred once. The chain combines TRBV9 with TRBJ2-1; 11 bases are a match to TRBD2. The CDR3 has 16 residues. The trim removed 2 bases at V and 2 bases at J, leaving 3 bases unmatched. Germline CDR1 is SGDLS and CDR2 is YYNGEE. CDR3 sequence (DNA): TGTGCCAGCAGCGTTCTAGCGGGGGGTCCCTACAATGAGCAGTTCTTC. Residues: CASSVLAGGPYNEQFF. The full variable domain, in which reference TRBV9 and TRBJ2-1 provide the parts outside the CDR3, is DSGVTQTPKHLITATGQRVTLRCSPRSGDLSVYWYQQSLDQGLQFLIQYYNGEERAKGNILERFSAQQFPDLHSELNLSSLELGDSALYFCASSVLAGGPYNEQFFGPGTRLTVL.